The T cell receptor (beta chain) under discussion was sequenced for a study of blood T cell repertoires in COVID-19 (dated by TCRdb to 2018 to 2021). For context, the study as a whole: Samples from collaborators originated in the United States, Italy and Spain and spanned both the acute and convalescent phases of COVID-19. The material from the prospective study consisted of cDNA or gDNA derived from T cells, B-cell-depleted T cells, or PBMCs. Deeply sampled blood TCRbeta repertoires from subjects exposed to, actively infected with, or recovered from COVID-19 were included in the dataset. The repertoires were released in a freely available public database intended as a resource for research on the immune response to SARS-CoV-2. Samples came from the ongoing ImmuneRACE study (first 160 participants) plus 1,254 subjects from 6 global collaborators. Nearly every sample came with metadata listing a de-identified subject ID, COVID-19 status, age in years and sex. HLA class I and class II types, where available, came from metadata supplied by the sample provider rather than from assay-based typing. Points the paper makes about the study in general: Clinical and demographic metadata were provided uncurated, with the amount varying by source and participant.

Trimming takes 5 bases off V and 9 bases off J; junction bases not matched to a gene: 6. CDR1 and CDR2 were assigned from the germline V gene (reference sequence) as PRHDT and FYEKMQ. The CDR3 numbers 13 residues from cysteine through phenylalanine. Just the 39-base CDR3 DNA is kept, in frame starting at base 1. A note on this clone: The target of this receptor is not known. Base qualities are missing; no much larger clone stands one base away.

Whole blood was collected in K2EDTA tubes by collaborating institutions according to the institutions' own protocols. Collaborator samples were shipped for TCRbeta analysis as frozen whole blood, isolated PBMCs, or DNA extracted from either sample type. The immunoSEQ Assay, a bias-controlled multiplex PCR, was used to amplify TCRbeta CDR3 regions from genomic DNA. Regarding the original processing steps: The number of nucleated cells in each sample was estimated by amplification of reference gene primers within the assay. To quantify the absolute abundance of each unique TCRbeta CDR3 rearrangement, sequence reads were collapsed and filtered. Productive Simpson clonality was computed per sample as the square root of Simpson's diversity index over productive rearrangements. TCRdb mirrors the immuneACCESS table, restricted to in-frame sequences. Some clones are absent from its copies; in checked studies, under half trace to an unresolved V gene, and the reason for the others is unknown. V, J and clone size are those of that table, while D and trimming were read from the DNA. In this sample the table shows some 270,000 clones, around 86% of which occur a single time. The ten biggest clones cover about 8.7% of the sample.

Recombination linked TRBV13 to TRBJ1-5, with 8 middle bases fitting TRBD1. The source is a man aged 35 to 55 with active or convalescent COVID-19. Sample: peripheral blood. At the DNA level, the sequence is TGTGCCAGCAGCGTCGACAGGGGACCGCCCCAGCATTTT. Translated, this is CASSVDRGPPQHF.